This passage covers 31 T cell receptor beta chains from one sample sequenced in a study of blood T cell repertoires in COVID-19. Produced via immunoSEQ multiplex PCR; TCRdb's table is partial and in-frame only. The sample holds a few hundred thousand clones, around 83% seen once. Sequencing was done on a sample of PBMCs or T cells enriched from blood (not recorded which). The receptors were sampled from a woman between 40 and 50 years old who had recovered from COVID-19.

Only one count was recorded for this clone. The chain recombines TRBV30 with TRBJ1-5, with a possible D match to TRBD1 (6 bases). Germline values: CDR1 GTSNPN, CDR2 SVGIG (reference sequence). V dropped 3 bases and J dropped 5 bases, with 11 bases sitting between them. The CDR3 contains 13 residues. The CDR3 sequence: CAWSTGNYQPQHF. The CDR3 DNA follows: TGTGCCTGGAGCACAGGGAATTATCAGCCCCAGCATTTT. The full variable domain, its missing parts supplied by reference TRBV30 and TRBJ1-5, is SQTIHQWPATLVQPVGSPLSLECTVEGTSNPNLYWYRQAAGRGLQLLFYSVGIGQISSEVPQNLSASRPQDRQFILSSKKLLLSDSGFYLCAWSTGNYQPQHFGDGTRLSIL.

This clone was seen a few times. The chain carries TRBV9 and TRBJ2-5, with 8 bases matching TRBD2. V shed 0 bases, J shed 3 bases, and the junction held 13 bases outside the gene matches. CDR3 size: 18 residues. Per the germline V gene, CDR1 is SGDLS and CDR2 is YYNGEE. The CDR3 loop is CASSVGPGREGREETQYF. In DNA form, the CDR3 reads TGTGCCAGCAGCGTAGGGCCCGGACGGGAGGGCCGAGAAGAGACCCAGTACTTC.

About this clone itself: The sample contains more than one DNA sequence encoding this CDR3. The J gene is TRBJ1-5, the V gene TRBV18; 9 bases are a match to TRBD1. Unmatched junction bases numbered 2, after V lost 4 bases and J lost 1 base. The CDR3 is 15 residues long. The V gene's germline CDR1 is KGHSH and CDR2 LQKENI. The CDR3 is CASSQGQGSNQPQHF. In nucleotides, the CDR3 is TGTGCCAGCTCACAGGGACAGGGAAGCAATCAGCCCCAGCATTTT.

CDR3 loop: CASSLAGDSIQYF. DNA for the CDR3: TGTGCCAGCAGCTTAGCCGGGGACAGCATACAGTACTTC. The chain carries TRBV11-3 and TRBJ2-5; 7 bases line up with TRBD1. This CDR3 is 13 amino acids long. CDR1 is SGHNT and CDR2 is YENEEA in the germline V gene. Unmatched junction bases numbered 7, after V lost 1 base and J lost 11 bases.

The chain links TRBV25-1 to TRBJ1-2; the D is unclear. CDR1 and CDR2 from the germline V gene are MGHDK and SYGVNS. This CDR3 spans 14 amino acids. Deletions cut 8 bases from V and 8 bases from J, with 21 bases between. The DNA of the CDR3 is TGTGCCAGCCCTAGAGAGAGGGTAAAGTGGGGCTACACCTTC. Its protein product is CASPRERVKWGYTF.

This sequence joins TRBV21-1 and TRBJ1-4. TRBV21-1 is classified as a pseudogene. CDR3 length: 17 amino acids. This chain's CDR3 is CASSKGLWGATNEKLFF. The DNA of the CDR3 is TGTGCCAGCAGCAAAGGGCTTTGGGGAGCAACTAATGAAAAACTGTTTTTT.

This chain joins TRBV4-3 and TRBJ2-1, with D unclear. V was clipped by 1 base and J by 0 bases, with 10 bases between them. Germline lookup yields CDR1 LGHNA and CDR2 YSLEER. This CDR3 spans 16 amino acids. Written as DNA, the CDR3 is TGCGCCAGCAGCCAAGGTGGCGGAATCTCCTACAATGAGCAGTTCTTC. Its translation: CASSQGGGISYNEQFF.

This clone was found a few times. This chain joins TRBV9 and TRBJ2-5, with TRBD2 identical over 7 bases. This CDR3 is built from 14 residues. From germline, CDR1 is SGDLS and CDR2 YYNGEE. J lost 7 bases, V lost 3 bases, and 9 bases had no gene match. For the CDR3, the DNA is TGTGCCAGCAGCGGGGAGGGATCTAGGGGGACCCAGTACTTC. The encoded protein is CASSGEGSRGTQYF.

The chain combines TRBV10-2 with TRBJ2-3; 7 positions match TRBD1. Trimming cost V 7 bases and J 4 bases; bases outside gene matches: 5. The CDR3 totals 13 residues. CDR1 is WSHSY, CDR2 SAAADI, per germline. The DNA for the CDR3 is TGCGCCAGCAACCTCCAGGGGGCAGATACGCAGTATTTT. It translates to CASNLQGADTQYF.

The CDR3 region is CASSPDRGPTGGYTF. The DNA of the CDR3 is TGTGCCAGCTCACCGGACAGGGGGCCTACTGGTGGCTACACCTTC. The chain combines TRBV18 with TRBJ1-2, with 11 bases that match TRBD1. Trimming removed 3 bases from V and 7 bases from J; junction bases left unmatched: 7. The CDR3 loop spans 15 amino acids. In germline, CDR1 is KGHSH, CDR2 LQKENI.

This chain connects TRBV18 to TRBJ2-3; D might be TRBD2 (5 bases). Germline V gene sequence: CDR1 KGHSH, CDR2 LQKENI. The V and J ends lost 7 bases and 3 bases respectively, with 11 bases between them. The CDR3 totals 13 residues. This CDR3 is CASFEGLTDTQYF. The CDR3 DNA reads as TGTGCCAGCTTTGAGGGATTAACAGATACGCAGTATTTT. The entire variable domain, with the rest obtained from reference TRBV18 and TRBJ2-3, is as follows: NAGVMQNPRHLVRRRGQEARLRCSPMKGHSHVYWYRQLPEEGLKFMVYLQKENIIDESGMPKERFSAEFPKEGPSILRIQQVVRGDSAAYFCASFEGLTDTQYFGPGTRLTVL.

CDR3 bases: TGTGCCAGCAGACGACTAGTGTCCCAAGCTACGCAGTATTTT. As protein: CASRRLVSQATQYF. The rearrangement uses TRBV2 and TRBJ2-3, with D tentatively TRBD2 (6 bases). The V gene's germline CDR1 is SNHLY and CDR2 FYNNEI. This CDR3 spans 14 amino acids. Trimming removed 6 bases at V and 8 bases at J, with 18 bases between.

V and J are TRBV10-3 and TRBJ1-1, with 10 bases matching TRBD1. Germline CDR1 is ENHRY and CDR2 is SYGVKD. The CDR3 has 18 amino acids. The junction had 26 bases not matched to a gene; V was cut back by 10 bases and J by 9 bases. In DNA, the CDR3 is TGTGCCACCGAAGAGTACCCGGGACAGGGGCTGACAACGGGGCAAGCTTTCTTT. Its protein product is CATEEYPGQGLTTGQAFF.

This clone was observed a few times. The chain has TRBV7-9 and TRBJ2-5; 7 nucleotides match TRBD2. This CDR3 has 14 amino acids. With V trimmed by 2 bases and J by 4 bases, 4 bases remained unmatched. Per the germline V gene, CDR1 is SEHNR and CDR2 is FQNEAQ (reference sequence). The chain's CDR3 is CASSLNTGGETQYF. The CDR3 DNA follows: TGTGCCAGCAGCTTAAACACGGGGGGAGAGACCCAGTACTTC. Full variable domain (rest looked up from reference TRBV7-9 and TRBJ2-5): DTGVSQNPRHKITKRGQNVTFRCDPISEHNRLYWYRQTLGQGPEFLTYFQNEAQLEKSRLLSDRFSAERPKGSFSTLEIQRTEQGDSAMYLCASSLNTGGETQYFGPGTRLLVL.

The V call is TRBV3-1 (or the pseudogene TRBV3-2), the J call TRBJ2-1, with 8 bases aligning to TRBD1. J gave up 2 bases and V 5 bases, and 5 bases lay outside the gene matches. The germline CDR1 and CDR2 sequences are LGHDT and YNNKEL (reference sequence). The CDR3 runs 15 residues. DNA of the CDR3: TGTGCCAGCAGCAACCGGGACAGGCCCTACAATGAGCAGTTCTTC. Protein product: CASSNRDRPYNEQFF.

V usage is TRBV4-1 and J usage is TRBJ2-5; possible D gene TRBD2, 5 bases. The germline V gene has CDR1 MGHRA and CDR2 YSYEKL. This CDR3 contains 17 residues. The V end lost 2 bases, the J end lost 2 bases, and 18 bases lay between the germline ends. CDR3: CASSQLGSAERQETQYF. The CDR3 DNA reads TGCGCCAGCAGCCAACTTGGGTCCGCAGAGCGGCAAGAGACCCAGTACTTC.

The chain joins TRBV14 to TRBJ1-3; TRBD1 is a possible D gene (6 bases). This CDR3 comprises 14 residues. In germline, CDR1 is SGHDN, CDR2 FVKESK. The ends were cut back, 3 bases at V and 2 bases at J, with 8 bases in the middle. The chain's CDR3 is CASSQQGTGNTIYF. CDR3 in DNA: TGTGCCAGCAGCCAGCAGGGGACTGGAAACACCATATATTTT.

The V and J genes are TRBV27 and TRBJ2-1; TRBD1 aligns across 7 bases. The V and J ends lost 6 bases and 2 bases, in that order; junction bases with no gene match: 1. The germline V gene has CDR1 MNHEY and CDR2 SMNVEV (reference sequence). The CDR3 sequence is 13 residues long. The chain's CDR3 is CASRTGTYNEQFF. The CDR3 DNA reads TGTGCCAGCAGGACAGGGACCTACAATGAGCAGTTCTTC.

This clone has more than one count but fewer than ten. The chain links TRBV6-4 to TRBJ1-5; D is uncertain. From germline, CDR1 is MRHNA and CDR2 SNTAGT. Trimming stripped 2 bases from V and 8 bases from J, with 13 bases between. The CDR3 sequence is 14 residues long. For the CDR3, the DNA is TGTGCCAGCAGTGACACAAACCAGGTCGAGCCCCAGCATTTT. It yields the protein CASSDTNQVEPQHF.

V is TRBV6-5 and J is TRBJ2-2; no firm D call. Per the germline V gene, CDR1 is MNHEY and CDR2 is SVGAGI. The CDR3 has 14 residues. V was pared by 6 bases and J by 5 bases, with 13 bases between. CDR3 loop: CASSPVTLTGELFF. In DNA, the CDR3 is TGTGCCAGCAGCCCCGTTACATTGACCGGGGAGCTGTTTTTT.

This clone was observed a handful of times. The chain uses TRBV9 and TRBJ2-2; 11 bases line up with TRBD2. The V and J ends lost 3 bases and 3 bases, in that order; junction bases with no gene match: 7. There are 17 residues in the CDR3. Germline V gene lookup returns CDR1 SGDLS and CDR2 YYNGEE. CDR3 coding DNA: TGTGCCAGCAGCGGTGTAGCGGGAGGGAAGGACACCGGGGAGCTGTTTTTT. This codes for CASSGVAGGKDTGELFF. Filled out from reference TRBV9 and TRBJ2-2, the complete variable domain reads DSGVTQTPKHLITATGQRVTLRCSPRSGDLSVYWYQQSLDQGLQFLIQYYNGEERAKGNILERFSAQQFPDLHSELNLSSLELGDSALYFCASSGVAGGKDTGELFFGEGSRLTVL.

The CDR3 bases are TGTGCCAGCAGCTTAGGCGGGAGAGGAAACACCGGGGAGCTGTTTTTT. Translated, it gives CASSLGGRGNTGELFF. The chain links TRBV11-2 to TRBJ2-2; 7 nucleotides agree with TRBD2. Germline-derived CDR1 and CDR2 are SGHAT and FQNNGV. The V and J ends lost 1 base and 2 bases, in that order; junction bases with no gene match: 4. This CDR3 is built from 16 residues.

The V call is TRBV29-1, the J call TRBJ1-3; perhaps TRBD1 as D (5 bases). CDR1 is SQVTM and CDR2 is ANQGSEA in the germline V gene. V lost 7 bases to trimming and J lost 1 base, with 11 bases between them. There are 13 residues in the CDR3. The CDR3: CSAWGVSGNTIYF. CDR3 DNA sequence: TGCAGCGCATGGGGGGTATCTGGAAACACCATATATTTT. The variable domain in full, with the rest retrieved from reference TRBV29-1 and TRBJ1-3, is SAVISQKPSRDICQRGTSLTIQCQVDSQVTMMFWYRQQPGQSLTLIATANQGSEATYESGFVIDKFPISRPNLTFSTLTVSNMSPEDSSIYLCSAWGVSGNTIYFGEGSWLTVV.

Notes on this clone: In the same sample, other DNA sequences code for this CDR3. The V call is TRBV27, the J call TRBJ1-1, with TRBD1 as a possible D gene (5 bases). This CDR3 contains 13 residues. The V gene's germline CDR1 is MNHEY and CDR2 SMNVEV (reference sequence). With 2 bases removed from V and 1 base from J, the gap between germline ends came to 5 bases. The CDR3 sequence: CASSLQGNTEAFF. DNA for the CDR3: TGTGCCAGCAGTTTACAGGGGAACACTGAAGCTTTCTTT.

V is TRBV28 and J is TRBJ1-5, with 11 bases fitting TRBD1. This CDR3 is built from 16 residues. The V and J ends lost 5 bases and 4 bases, in that order; junction bases with no gene match: 7. Germline CDR1 is MDHEN and CDR2 is SYDVKM. CDR3 region: CASSKGDRGWNQPQHF. Written as DNA, the CDR3 is TGTGCCAGCAGTAAAGGGGACAGGGGGTGGAATCAGCCCCAGCATTTT.

V usage is TRBV19 and J usage is TRBJ1-5; unclear D gene. Trimming removed 3 bases at V and 7 bases at J, with 16 bases between. Germline V gene data show CDR1 as LNHDA and CDR2 as SQIVND (reference sequence). The length of the CDR3 is 15 residues. The CDR3 DNA reads TGTGCCAGTAGTATTAGTGCGAGCCCGGGGCAGCCCCAGCATTTT. Encoded protein: CASSISASPGQPQHF.

This clone occurred a few times. The rearrangement joins TRBV27 to TRBJ2-3, with 9 bases fitting TRBD2. Germline loops: CDR1 MNHEY, CDR2 SMNVEV (reference sequence). Germline trimming cut 0 bases from V and 7 bases from J; bases unmatched to any gene: 5. The CDR3 runs 15 residues. CDR3 in DNA: TGTGCCAGCAGTTTATCTAGCGGGAGAAGAAATACGCAGTATTTT. As protein: CASSLSSGRRNTQYF.

In DNA form, the CDR3 reads TGTGCCAGCAGTTCACGGGTCAACACTGAAGCTTTCTTT. This codes for CASSSRVNTEAFF. This chain connects TRBV12-3 or TRBV12-4 to TRBJ1-1; D uncertain. The ends were cut back, 4 bases at V and 2 bases at J, with 8 bases in the middle. The CDR3 has 13 residues.

J is TRBJ1-6 and V is TRBV7-2; no reliable D call. Looked up from germline, CDR1 is SGHTA and CDR2 is FQGNSA. V lost 1 base to trimming and J lost 0 bases, with 16 bases between them. The CDR3 length is 19 residues. The CDR3 reads CASSLDRSFMSSYNSPLHF. The CDR3 DNA reads TGTGCCAGCAGCTTAGATCGATCCTTTATGAGCTCCTATAATTCACCCCTCCACTTT.

V is TRBV5-1 and J is TRBJ2-1; 8 bases line up with TRBD2. The germline CDR1 and CDR2 sequences are SGHRS and YFSETQ. CDR3 length: 15 residues. Trimming cost V 1 base and J 7 bases; bases outside gene matches: 7. The CDR3 region is CASSLTGGPGNEQFF. The DNA of the CDR3 is TGCGCCAGCAGCTTGACGGGAGGGCCAGGTAATGAGCAGTTCTTC. Drawing the rest from reference TRBV5-1 and TRBJ2-1, the complete variable domain is KAGVTQTPRYLIKTRGQQVTLSCSPISGHRSVSWYQQTPGQGLQFLFEYFSETQRNKGNFPGRFSGRQFSNSRSEMNVSTLELGDSALYLCASSLTGGPGNEQFFGPGTRLTVL.

The chain joins TRBV2 to TRBJ2-7; 15 bases line up with TRBD2. Looked up from germline, CDR1 is SNHLY and CDR2 is FYNNEI. CDR3 length: 19 amino acids. With 7 bases clipped from V and 2 bases from J, the junction kept 15 bases outside the gene matches. In nucleotides, the CDR3 is TGTGCCAGCATTCCCCGCGGACTAGCGGGAGGGAACGGCGCCTACGAGCAGTACGTC. Protein sequence: CASIPRGLAGGNGAYEQYV.